This TCR beta chain comes out of a study of T cells in Graves' hyperthyroidism and ophthalmopathy. Study-level findings and limits: Ophthalmopathy stood apart from stable hyperthyroidism in a 13 V-J model.

A note on this clonotype: Its antigen is currently unknown. The junction and the germline gene differ at one end; a read error may be behind it.

Amplification of TCR beta CDR3 regions was performed using RNA transcripts as template. A first-round RT-PCR of the TCR CDR3 used the HTBI primer set. TCRdb re-called the multiplex PCR reads through MiXCR, storing one row per CDR3 protein. The table shows roughly 500,000 distinct CDR3 sequences, with 46% occurring only once. Investigators excluded patients with uncontrolled infection, other autoimmune disease, pregnancy or lactation. The CDR3 has 14 amino acids. CDR1 and CDR2 from the germline V gene are SGHVS and FQNEAQ. V is TRBV7-8 and J is TRBJ2-6; D is possibly TRBD1 (5 bases). The TCR sequence derives from an adult woman with Graves' disease, either hyperthyroidism or ophthalmopathy (not recorded which). The sample was peripheral blood or thyroid tissue (not recorded which). The CDR3 spells CASSLGTGGKTEAF. The CDR3 DNA is TGTGCCAGCAGCTTAGGTACAGGTGGGAAAACTGAAGCTTTC.